The text below deals with one TCR beta chain. Its antigen is undetermined. The V end lost 0 bases, the J end lost 6 bases, and 9 bases lay between the germline ends. CDR1 is MNHEY and CDR2 is SVGAGI in the germline V gene. The CDR3 is made up of 13 amino acids. This entry is derived from a study of T cell repertoires in cytomegalovirus infection. For the study at large: Both CMV infection and a matching HLA type were indicated by public TCR beta signatures.

Whole-study findings and limits: Carriage of CMV together with the relevant HLA was identifiable through cumulative public TCR beta family frequency. What dominated the ex vivo response were HLA-C-restricted CMV-specific TCR beta clonotypes.

MiXCR was run by TCRdb on the reads, yielding one entry per CDR3 protein. This table has roughly 720,000 distinct CDR3 sequences, approximately 40% appearing once. This sequence was found in a human donor in good health (CMV status not recorded). Some clones in this sample may be carry-over from other donors' samples. The chain couples TRBV6-5 to TRBJ2-7, with D tentatively TRBD1 (5 bases). What was sequenced was PBMCs. The DNA for the CDR3 is TGTGCCAGCAGTTACTCGATGGGGCGCGAGCAGTACTTC. As protein: CASSYSMGREQYF.